These T cell receptor beta chains were read from a single sample in a study of radiotherapy plus CTLA-4 blockade in lung cancer. Profiled with immunoSEQ multiplex PCR; TCRdb holds only in-frame clones, not every one. The sample has more than 95,000 clones; 65% to 75% are singletons. Specimen: peripheral blood, collected from a patient treated with radiotherapy plus ipilimumab. These receptors came from a human donor with non-small cell lung cancer who had a partial response to radiotherapy plus ipilimumab. Some clones in this sample may be carry-over from other donors' samples. CDR3s include the opening cysteine and the closing phenylalanine or tryptophan. Each record gives: clone size, V gene, D gene, J gene, CDR3 DNA, CDR3 protein. The D gene is left open where the match is weak. Clone size appears in some rows only: once, few, many, or a class for an expanded clone.

clone size: NA
V gene: TRBV9
D gene: NA
J gene: TRBJ1-6
CDR3 DNA: TGTGCCAGCAGCGTAGCCGGGGGAAATTCACCCCTCCACTTT
CDR3 protein: CASSVAGGNSPLHF

clone size: NA
V gene: TRBV28
D gene: TRBD1
J gene: TRBJ1-1
CDR3 DNA: TGTGCCAGCAGTCCGACAGGGTCGGAGGCTGAAGCTTTCTTT
CDR3 protein: CASSPTGSEAEAFF

clone size: NA
V gene: TRBV5-1
D gene: TRBD1
J gene: TRBJ2-2
CDR3 DNA: TGCGCCAGCAGCCGGGGACAGCAACCCGGGGAGCTGTTTTTT
CDR3 protein: CASSRGQQPGELFF

clone size: NA
V gene: TRBV19
D gene: TRBD1
J gene: TRBJ1-5
CDR3 DNA: TGTGCCAGTAGTGGGACAGAGTATCAGCCCCAGCATTTT
CDR3 protein: CASSGTEYQPQHF

clone size: NA
V gene: TRBV18
D gene: NA
J gene: TRBJ1-5
CDR3 DNA: TGTGCCAGCTCACCAGGCGGTAATAGCAATCAGCCCCAGCATTTT
CDR3 protein: CASSPGGNSNQPQHF

clone size: NA
V gene: TRBV9
D gene: NA
J gene: TRBJ2-1
CDR3 DNA: TGTGCCAGCAGCGTAGTTAACAATGAGCAGTTCTTC
CDR3 protein: CASSVVNNEQFF

clone size: NA
V gene: TRBV28
D gene: TRBD1
J gene: TRBJ2-7
CDR3 DNA: TGTGCCAGCACTGAGAGGGGGACAGGGGGCTACGAGCAGTACTTC
CDR3 protein: CASTERGTGGYEQYF

clone size: NA
V gene: TRBV2
D gene: NA
J gene: TRBJ2-3
CDR3 DNA: TGTGCCAGCAGTGAAGTTCGACAAAGCACAGATACGCAGTATTTT
CDR3 protein: CASSEVRQSTDTQYF

clone size: NA
V gene: TRBV7-2
D gene: NA
J gene: TRBJ2-5
CDR3 DNA: TGTGCCAGCAGCTCTTCTAGCTGGGAGACCCAGTACTTC
CDR3 protein: CASSSSSWETQYF

clone size: NA
V gene: TRBV7-3
D gene: NA
J gene: TRBJ2-7
CDR3 DNA: TGTGCCAGCAGCTTAGAAGCGGGTGCCTCCTACGAGCAGTACTTC
CDR3 protein: CASSLEAGASYEQYF

clone size: few
V gene: TRBV5-1
D gene: NA
J gene: TRBJ1-4
CDR3 DNA: TGCGCCAGCAGCTTGGGCAGCGCAACTAATGAAAAACTGTTTTTT
CDR3 protein: CASSLGSATNEKLFF

clone size: NA
V gene: TRBV28
D gene: TRBD1
J gene: TRBJ2-1
CDR3 DNA: TGTGCCAGCAGTTTAGGGGGACAGGGGTCCAATGAGCAGTTCTTC
CDR3 protein: CASSLGGQGSNEQFF

clone size: NA
V gene: TRBV7-2
D gene: TRBD1
J gene: TRBJ1-1
CDR3 DNA: TGTGCCAGCAGCTCGACAGGGGTCACTGAAGCTTTCTTT
CDR3 protein: CASSSTGVTEAFF

clone size: once
V gene: TRBV2
D gene: NA
J gene: TRBJ1-1
CDR3 DNA: TGTGCCAGCAGTGAATTTTCAGAAGCTTTCTTT
CDR3 protein: CASSEFSEAFF

clone size: NA
V gene: TRBV7-9
D gene: NA
J gene: TRBJ1-4
CDR3 DNA: TGTGCCAGCAGCTTAGGCGGCAGAAAAAATGAAAAACTGTTTTTT
CDR3 protein: CASSLGGRKNEKLFF

clone size: NA
V gene: TRBV2
D gene: NA
J gene: TRBJ2-2
CDR3 DNA: TGTGCCAGCAGCATCTTCACAGAGACCGGGGAGCTGTTTTTT
CDR3 protein: CASSIFTETGELFF

clone size: NA
V gene: TRBV19
D gene: NA
J gene: TRBJ2-2
CDR3 DNA: TGTGCCAGTAGTCACCAGGGAAACACCGGGGAGCTGTTTTTT
CDR3 protein: CASSHQGNTGELFF

clone size: few
V gene: TRBV4-3
D gene: TRBD1
J gene: TRBJ2-3
CDR3 DNA: TGCGCCAGCAGCCAAGATCTACAGGGGCAGGATACGCAGTATTTT
CDR3 protein: CASSQDLQGQDTQYF

clone size: few
V gene: TRBV4-3
D gene: TRBD1
J gene: TRBJ2-7
CDR3 DNA: TGCGCCAGCAGCCACGCGGCAGGACAGGGAAACGAGCAGTACTTC
CDR3 protein: CASSHAAGQGNEQYF

clone size: few
V gene: TRBV6-6
D gene: NA
J gene: TRBJ1-1
CDR3 DNA: TGTGCCAGCAGTTACCAGTGGAGGGGCACTGAAGCTTTCTTT
CDR3 protein: CASSYQWRGTEAFF

clone size: NA
V gene: TRBV5-1
D gene: TRBD1
J gene: TRBJ1-6
CDR3 DNA: TGCGCCAGCAGCTTGGACAGGGGTTTGAATTCACCCCTCCACTTT
CDR3 protein: CASSLDRGLNSPLHF

clone size: NA
V gene: TRBV9
D gene: NA
J gene: TRBJ2-3
CDR3 DNA: TGTGCCAGCAGCGTAGGGCTAGCCCCAGATACGCAGTATTTT
CDR3 protein: CASSVGLAPDTQYF

clone size: NA
V gene: TRBV30
D gene: TRBD2
J gene: TRBJ2-7
CDR3 DNA: TGTGCCTGGAGGAGGTGGGGGGGACCCTACGAGCAGTACTTC
CDR3 protein: CAWRRWGGPYEQYF

clone size: NA
V gene: TRBV28
D gene: TRBD1
J gene: TRBJ1-4
CDR3 DNA: TGTGCCAGCAGGCAAGTAGGACAGGGCGCCTCGAATGAAAAACTGTTTTTT
CDR3 protein: CASRQVGQGASNEKLFF

clone size: NA
V gene: TRBV7-6
D gene: NA
J gene: TRBJ2-2
CDR3 DNA: TGTGCCAGCAGCTTCGTCGCGGGATCCACCGGGGAGCTGTTTTTT
CDR3 protein: CASSFVAGSTGELFF

clone size: NA
V gene: TRBV4-1
D gene: NA
J gene: TRBJ1-4
CDR3 DNA: TGCGCCAGCAGCTCTCTGGGGGGGGTATACGAAAAACTGTTTTTT
CDR3 protein: CASSSLGGVYEKLFF

clone size: once
V gene: TRBV2
D gene: NA
J gene: TRBJ1-2
CDR3 DNA: TGTGCCAGCAAACAGACAGAGTCTAACTATGGCTACACCTTC
CDR3 protein: CASKQTESNYGYTF

clone size: NA
V gene: TRBV19
D gene: TRBD1
J gene: TRBJ2-7
CDR3 DNA: TGTGCCAGTAGTATAGGGGCAGGGGGTTCCTACGAGCAGTACTTC
CDR3 protein: CASSIGAGGSYEQYF

clone size: once
V gene: TRBV15
D gene: NA
J gene: TRBJ1-3
CDR3 DNA: TGTGCCACCAGCAGGGGCCAGGGCGTTGGAAACACCATATATTTT
CDR3 protein: CATSRGQGVGNTIYF

clone size: few
V gene: TRBV21-1
D gene: NA
J gene: TRBJ2-7
CDR3 DNA: TGTGCCAGCAGCAAACGGGACAGGGGGCTAACCTACGAGCAGTACTTC
CDR3 protein: CASSKRDRGLTYEQYF

clone size: NA
V gene: TRBV19
D gene: TRBD1
J gene: TRBJ1-5
CDR3 DNA: TGTGCCAGTAGTATAGCCCAGACCGGGACAGGGAGGATTCAGCCCCAGCATTTT
CDR3 protein: CASSIAQTGTGRIQPQHF

clone size: NA
V gene: TRBV29-1
D gene: NA
J gene: TRBJ1-3
CDR3 DNA: TGCAGCGTTGGAGAGAGCTCTGGAAACACCATATATTTT
CDR3 protein: CSVGESSGNTIYF

clone size: NA
V gene: TRBV19
D gene: NA
J gene: TRBJ1-3
CDR3 DNA: TGTGCCAGTAGTATCGACAGCTCTGGAAACACCATATATTTT
CDR3 protein: CASSIDSSGNTIYF

clone size: once
V gene: TRBV27
D gene: TRBD1
J gene: TRBJ2-7
CDR3 DNA: TGTGCCAGCAGTGAAAGGACAGGATGGGCCTACGAGCAGTACTTC
CDR3 protein: CASSERTGWAYEQYF

clone size: NA
V gene: TRBV29-1
D gene: TRBD2
J gene: TRBJ2-7
CDR3 DNA: TGCAGCGACCTGACTAGCGGGAGTGACGAGCAGTACTTC
CDR3 protein: CSDLTSGSDEQYF

clone size: NA
V gene: TRBV7-2
D gene: TRBD2
J gene: TRBJ2-2
CDR3 DNA: TGTGCCAGCAGTTCTATAGCGGGGGTGAACACCGGGGAGCTGTTTTTT
CDR3 protein: CASSSIAGVNTGELFF

clone size: NA
V gene: TRBV5-3
D gene: NA
J gene: TRBJ1-5
CDR3 DNA: TGTGCCAGAAGCTACTGGTTAATCAGGGTTATGGGCAATCAGCCCCAGCATTTT
CDR3 protein: CARSYWLIRVMGNQPQHF

clone size: NA
V gene: TRBV7-2
D gene: TRBD2
J gene: TRBJ2-3
CDR3 DNA: TGTGCCAGCAGCCGGGGACTAGGGGACACAGATACGCAGTATTTT
CDR3 protein: CASSRGLGDTDTQYF

clone size: NA
V gene: TRBV6-6
D gene: TRBD1
J gene: TRBJ1-2
CDR3 DNA: TGTGCCAGCAGTTATCCGAGGACAGGGCCTAACTATGGCTACACCTTC
CDR3 protein: CASSYPRTGPNYGYTF

clone size: once
V gene: TRBV2
D gene: TRBD2
J gene: TRBJ2-1
CDR3 DNA: TGTGCCAGCCAAGTACTAGCGGGCCACTACAATGAGCAGTTCTTC
CDR3 protein: CASQVLAGHYNEQFF

clone size: NA
V gene: TRBV2
D gene: NA
J gene: TRBJ1-5
CDR3 DNA: TGTGCCAGCAGTGTAGGAGGGTATAGCAATCAGCCCCAGCATTTT
CDR3 protein: CASSVGGYSNQPQHF

clone size: NA
V gene: TRBV10-1
D gene: NA
J gene: TRBJ2-7
CDR3 DNA: TGCGCCAGCAGTGAGTCTGGCAGGGCCTACGAGCAGTACTTC
CDR3 protein: CASSESGRAYEQYF

clone size: NA
V gene: TRBV6-1
D gene: NA
J gene: TRBJ2-3
CDR3 DNA: TGTGCCAGCAAGGCGGGCGACGGTCGCACAGATACGCAGTATTTT
CDR3 protein: CASKAGDGRTDTQYF

clone size: once
V gene: TRBV6-5
D gene: NA
J gene: TRBJ1-2
CDR3 DNA: TGTGCCAGCAGAAGGGAGTCGGTTAACTATGGCTACACCTTC
CDR3 protein: CASRRESVNYGYTF

clone size: NA
V gene: TRBV11-2
D gene: NA
J gene: TRBJ2-3
CDR3 DNA: TGTGCCAGCAGCTTAGGGAGTCGCAGAGATACGCAGTATTTT
CDR3 protein: CASSLGSRRDTQYF

clone size: once
V gene: TRBV10-2
D gene: NA
J gene: TRBJ2-7
CDR3 DNA: TGCGCCAGCAGTGACTTGGGGAGTCGGTCCTACGAGCAGTACTTC
CDR3 protein: CASSDLGSRSYEQYF